Below, one T cell receptor (beta chain) is given with its context. Its antigen is undetermined. Sequenced by immunoSEQ multiplex PCR; TCRdb stores in-frame clones only, minus some. The table has about 800,000 clones, 90% to 97% seen once. Terminally differentiated effector memory CD45RA+ cells were excluded from the naive CD8 cells, which were CD45RO-negative and positively selected for CCR7. Among the donors, all were Caucasian adults who lived in Nashville, Tennessee. This sample is part of a study of shared clonotypes between healthy human individuals. At the level of the study: Researchers assigned three CD4 naive, three CD4 memory, two CD8 naive and one CD8 memory plate to each donor. Study-level results: Roughly 4.6% of naive CD4 clonotypes were common to several donors.

The receptor comes from a man aged 30 to 39 in good health. The sequenced sample was naive CD8+ T cells sorted from blood.

The CDR3 sequence is CASSSLAEQFF. CDR3 nucleotides: TGTGCCAGCAGCTCCTTAGCGGAACAGTTCTTC. The genes are TRBV5-4 and TRBJ2-1, with D possibly matching TRBD2 (6 bases). The germline V gene encodes CDR1 SGHNT and CDR2 YYREEE (reference sequence). Trimming removed 3 bases at V and 13 bases at J, with 11 bases between. CDR3 length equals 11 residues.